A single count supports the clone carrying this T cell receptor beta chain. V shed 2 bases, J shed 2 bases, and the junction held 11 bases outside the gene matches. The germline V gene encodes CDR1 SGHTA and CDR2 FQGTGA. The CDR3 sequence is 18 residues long. The sample is drawn from a study of blood T cell repertoires in COVID-19. Across the study: The United States, Italy and Spain supplied acute and convalescent COVID-19 samples.

Sequencing used immunoSEQ multiplex PCR; TCRdb keeps in-frame clones, though not all of them. The table has about 40,000 clones, roughly 80% seen once. Material: peripheral blood. The chain employs TRBV7-3 and TRBJ2-1, with 8 nucleotides matching TRBD1. This receptor was obtained from a human donor with acute or convalescent COVID-19. The donor label of this sample is uncertain. The CDR3 reads CASSLFGQGTGAYNEQFF. CDR3 coding DNA: TGTGCCAGCAGCTTATTCGGACAGGGAACCGGGGCCTACAATGAGCAGTTCTTC. Based on the CDR3 plus reference TRBV7-3 and TRBJ2-1, the full variable domain is GAGVSQTPSNKVTEKGKYVELRCDPISGHTALYWYRQSLGQGPEFLIYFQGTGAADDSGLPNDRFFAVRPEGSVSTLKIQRTERGDSAVYLCASSLFGQGTGAYNEQFFGPGTRLTVL.